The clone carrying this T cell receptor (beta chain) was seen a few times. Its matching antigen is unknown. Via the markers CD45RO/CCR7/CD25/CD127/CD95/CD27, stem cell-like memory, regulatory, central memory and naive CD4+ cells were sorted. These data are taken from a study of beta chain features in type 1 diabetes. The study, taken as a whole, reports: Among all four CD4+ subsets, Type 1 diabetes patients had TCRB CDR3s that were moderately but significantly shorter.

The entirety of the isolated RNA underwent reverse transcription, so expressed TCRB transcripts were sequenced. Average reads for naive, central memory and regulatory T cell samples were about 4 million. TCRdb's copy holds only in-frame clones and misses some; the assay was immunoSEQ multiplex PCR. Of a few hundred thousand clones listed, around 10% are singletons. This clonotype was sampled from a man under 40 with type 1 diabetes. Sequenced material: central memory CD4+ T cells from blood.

The CDR3 DNA reads as TGTGCCAGCTCACTGTTTCCTAGCGGCACAGATACGCAGTATTTT. Residues: CASSLFPSGTDTQYF. The V gene is TRBV18, the J gene TRBJ2-3; TRBD2 might be the D (6 bases). CDR1 is KGHSH, CDR2 LQKENI, per germline. The CDR3 length is 15 residues. Between the trimmed V and J ends, which lost 4 bases and 1 base, there was a span of 12 bases.